One sample yielded the 20 T cell receptor beta chains listed below, sequenced in a study of blood T cell repertoires in COVID-19. Only in-frame clones appear in the TCRdb table, and some are missing; sequencing was by immunoSEQ multiplex PCR. Of roughly 250,000 clones listed, 85% to 90% were seen once; the top ten hold 8% to 10%. The sequencing sample was made of PBMCs or T cells enriched from blood (not recorded which). The receptors stem from a man aged 40-55 years who had recovered from COVID-19.

This rearrangement joins TRBV3-1 (or the pseudogene TRBV3-2) to TRBJ1-4, with TRBD1 matching over 9 bases. Per the germline V gene, CDR1 is LGHDT and CDR2 is YNNKEL (reference sequence). Trimming cost V 5 bases and J 10 bases; bases outside gene matches: 14. This CDR3 is 16 amino acids long. CDR3 bases: TGTGCCAGCAGCTCCTCTACAGGGGGCGCTTATGGAAAACTGTTTTTT. It encodes CASSSSTGGAYGKLFF.

J is TRBJ2-7 and V is TRBV25-1; a weak D match, TRBD1 (6 bases). In germline, CDR1 is MGHDK, CDR2 SYGVNS. CDR3 size: 15 residues. V shed 9 bases and J shed 3 bases, with 21 bases lying between them. The CDR3 reads CARRGYYRVRYEQYF. CDR3 bases: TGTGCCAGGAGGGGGTATTACAGGGTCCGCTACGAGCAGTACTTC.

J is TRBJ1-1 and V is TRBV5-8, with no clear D. The CDR3 covers 12 residues. The V gene lost 2 bases and the J gene lost 0 bases, with 2 bases spanning the gap. The germline CDR1 and CDR2 sequences are SGHTS and YDEGEE. The CDR3 is CASSFMNTEAFF. The CDR3 DNA reads as TGTGCCAGCAGCTTCATGAACACTGAAGCTTTCTTT.

The J gene is TRBJ1-4, the V gene TRBV29-1; 7 bases map to TRBD1. V lost 6 bases, J lost 1 base, and 2 bases stayed unmatched. Germline CDR1 reads SQVTM; CDR2 reads ANQGSEA. The length of the CDR3 is 13 residues. This CDR3 is CSVRDRTNEKLFF. The CDR3 coding sequence is TGCAGCGTAAGGGACAGAACTAATGAAAAACTGTTTTTT.

The chain combines TRBV12-5 with TRBJ2-7; D might be TRBD2 (7 bases). Between the trimmed V and J ends, which lost 0 bases and 2 bases, there was a span of 20 bases. CDR3 length: 18 amino acids. In germline, CDR1 is LGHNT, CDR2 FRNRAP. The CDR3 spells CASGLVTQGLAATYEQYF. The CDR3 coding sequence is TGTGCTAGTGGTTTGGTCACCCAGGGGCTAGCGGCGACCTACGAGCAGTACTTC.

This chain uses TRBV19 with TRBJ2-7, with a tentative D call TRBD2 (5 bases). V lost 5 bases to trimming and J lost 5 bases, with 16 bases between them. The germline CDR1 and CDR2 sequences are LNHDA and SQIVND (reference sequence). CDR3 length: 14 residues. Here the CDR3 DNA reads TGTGCCAGTAGTTTGGTCGGGAAGTGGAACGAGCAGTACTTC. As protein: CASSLVGKWNEQYF.

The V call is TRBV9, the J call TRBJ1-3; 8 bases match TRBD1. Per the germline V gene, CDR1 is SGDLS and CDR2 is YYNGEE. This CDR3 has 15 residues. J gave up 1 base and V 6 bases, and 6 bases lay outside the gene matches. The DNA for the CDR3 is TGTGCCAGCACCCCCCGACAGGGGTCTGGAAACACCATATATTTT. As protein: CASTPRQGSGNTIYF.

The chain employs TRBV30 and TRBJ1-2; 10 bases line up with TRBD1. This CDR3 has 14 residues. The junction had 7 bases not matched to a gene; V was cut back by 2 bases and J by 7 bases. The germline CDR1 and CDR2 sequences are GTSNPN and SVGIG (reference sequence). The CDR3, as DNA: TGTGCCTGGAGTAAAGACAGGGGGCCTACTGGCTACACCTTC. Amino acids: CAWSKDRGPTGYTF.

This chain links TRBV30 with TRBJ1-1; unclear D gene. Germline assignment: CDR1 GTSNPN and CDR2 SVGIG (reference sequence). This CDR3 contains 13 residues. Trimming removed 3 bases at V and 0 bases at J, with 8 bases between. The CDR3, as DNA: TGTGCCTGGAGCCTCCAGGTGAACACTGAAGCTTTCTTT. Translating it yields CAWSLQVNTEAFF.

The CDR3 nucleotides are TGTGCCACCAGTGATTTGGATCCGGGAAAAGAGACCCAGTACTTC. Amino acid sequence: CATSDLDPGKETQYF. The rearrangement uses TRBV24-1 and TRBJ2-5; the D gene is possibly TRBD2 (5 bases). The CDR3 contains 15 residues. With 0 bases removed from V and 3 bases from J, the gap between germline ends came to 10 bases. Germline assignment: CDR1 KGHDR and CDR2 SFDVKD.

The CDR3 sequence: CATSESPGTGVGETQYF. The CDR3, as DNA: TGTGCCACCAGTGAATCCCCCGGGACAGGGGTTGGAGAGACCCAGTACTTC. The gene calls are TRBV24-1 and TRBJ2-5, with 10 bases identical to TRBD1. CDR1 and CDR2 from the germline V gene are KGHDR and SFDVKD. After removal of 4 bases from V and 4 bases from J, the junction contained 11 bases not matched to a gene. This CDR3 spans 17 amino acids.

The chain combines TRBV24-1 with TRBJ2-1; weak D call: TRBD2 (6 bases). Germline CDR1 is KGHDR and CDR2 is SFDVKD. The CDR3 loop spans 15 amino acids. V was shortened by 4 bases and J by 4 bases, with 13 bases between the two germline ends. In DNA, the CDR3 is TGTGCCACCAGTGACCGTTCCGGGGGATACAATGAGCAGTTCTTC. Translated: CATSDRSGGYNEQFF.

This chain uses TRBV18 with TRBJ1-2; D remains ambiguous. This CDR3 is 14 amino acids long. Trimming took 3 bases from V and 3 from J, leaving 11 bases between them. Germline CDR1 and CDR2: KGHSH and LQKENI. CDR3: CASSPQVRYYGYTF. As DNA, the CDR3 is TGTGCCAGCTCACCGCAGGTTCGTTACTATGGCTACACCTTC. Looking up the rest from reference TRBV18 and TRBJ1-2 gives the full variable domain: NAGVMQNPRHLVRRRGQEARLRCSPMKGHSHVYWYRQLPEEGLKFMVYLQKENIIDESGMPKERFSAEFPKEGPSILRIQQVVRGDSAAYFCASSPQVRYYGYTFGSGTRLTVV.

V and J are TRBV20-1 and TRBJ2-7; perhaps TRBD1 as D (5 bases). The CDR3 consists of 11 residues. Germline CDR1 reads DFQATT; CDR2 reads SNEGSKA (reference sequence). Trimming took off 5 bases at V and 4 bases at J, with 9 bases between the two ends. The CDR3 DNA sequence: TGCAGTGCTGTTCACAGGTACGAGCAGTACTTC. Amino acids: CSAVHRYEQYF.

The chain recombines TRBV7-9 with TRBJ2-7; TRBD2 matches at 7 bases. CDR1 is SEHNR and CDR2 is FQNEAQ in the germline V gene (reference sequence). V lost 5 bases, J lost 0 bases, and 10 bases stayed unmatched. CDR3 length: 16 amino acids. The CDR3: CASSPRASGGSYEQYF. DNA for the CDR3: TGTGCCAGCAGCCCCAGGGCTAGCGGAGGCTCCTACGAGCAGTACTTC.

V is TRBV27 and J is TRBJ2-5, with D possibly being TRBD1 (6 bases). V gave up 6 bases and J gave up 4 bases, with 12 bases separating them. Germline V gene data show CDR1 as MNHEY and CDR2 as SMNVEV (reference sequence). The CDR3 spans 13 residues. The CDR3 region is CASSKGVTETQYF. CDR3 in DNA: TGTGCCAGCAGCAAGGGGGTAACAGAGACCCAGTACTTC.

A single count supports this clone. The gene calls are TRBV9 and TRBJ1-1; no definite D call. From germline, CDR1 is SGDLS and CDR2 YYNGEE. Trimming removed 4 bases from V and 1 base from J, with 11 bases in between. The CDR3 sequence is 14 residues long. CDR3 sequence (DNA): TGTGCCAGCAGCCCCCGCCGAGGGAACACTGAAGCTTTCTTT. Amino acid sequence: CASSPRRGNTEAFF.

The chain uses TRBV6-2 or TRBV6-3 and TRBJ2-3; D ambiguous. The CDR3 is 12 residues long. Trimming stripped 6 bases from V and 4 bases from J, with 8 bases between. CDR1 and CDR2 (germline): MNHEY, SVGEGT. The CDR3 DNA follows: TGTGCCAGCAGCATCATCCCAGATACGCAGTATTTT. Translating gives CASSIIPDTQYF.

The V and J genes are TRBV7-6 and TRBJ1-1; 12 nucleotides agree with TRBD1. This CDR3 spans 15 amino acids. V lost 0 bases and J lost 5; bases outside the gene matches: 1. Germline lookup yields CDR1 SGHVS and CDR2 FNYEAQ. The CDR3 reads CASSLAGQGATEAFF. The CDR3, as DNA: TGTGCCAGCAGCTTAGCGGGACAGGGGGCAACTGAAGCTTTCTTT. The variable domain in full, with the rest retrieved from reference TRBV7-6 and TRBJ1-1, is GAGVSQSPRYKVTKRGQDVALRCDPISGHVSLYWYRQALGQGPEFLTYFNYEAQQDKSGLPNDRFSAERPEGSISTLTIQRTEQRDSAMYRCASSLAGQGATEAFFGQGTRLTVV.

The chain uses TRBV9 and TRBJ1-6; D possibly corresponds to TRBD1 (6 bases). Trimming took off 0 bases at V and 6 bases at J, with 10 bases between the two ends. The CDR3 consists of 15 residues. Germline assignment: CDR1 SGDLS and CDR2 YYNGEE. The chain's CDR3 is CASSVEGRGNSPLHF. The CDR3 DNA reads TGTGCCAGCAGCGTAGAGGGCAGGGGTAATTCACCCCTCCACTTT.